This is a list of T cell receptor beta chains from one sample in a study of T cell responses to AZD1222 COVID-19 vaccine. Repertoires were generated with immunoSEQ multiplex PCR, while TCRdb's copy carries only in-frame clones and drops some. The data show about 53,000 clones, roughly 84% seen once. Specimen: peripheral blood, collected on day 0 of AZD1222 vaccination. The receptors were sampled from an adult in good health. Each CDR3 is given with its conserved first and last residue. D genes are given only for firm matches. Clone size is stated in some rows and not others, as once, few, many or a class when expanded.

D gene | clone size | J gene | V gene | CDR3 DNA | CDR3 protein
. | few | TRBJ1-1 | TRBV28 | TGTGCCAGCAGTTTAGGGAACACTGAAGCTTTCTTT | CASSLGNTEAFF
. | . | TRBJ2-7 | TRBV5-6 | TGTGCCAGCAGCTTGGGACCTGGACCCAAACACGAGCAGTACTTC | CASSLGPGPKHEQYF
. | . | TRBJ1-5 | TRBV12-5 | TGTGCTAGTGGTTTGGAGGGGGGACAGCCCCAGCATTTT | CASGLEGGQPQHF
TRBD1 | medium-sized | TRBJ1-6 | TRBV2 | TGTGCCAGCAGTGGTACAGGGGCAGGTTCACCCCTCCACTTT | CASSGTGAGSPLHF
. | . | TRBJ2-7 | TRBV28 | TGTGCCAGCAGTTCCAAGGGGGGGGGTTCCTACGAGCAGTACTTC | CASSSKGGGSYEQYF
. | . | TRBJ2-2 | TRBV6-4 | TGTGCCAGCAGCGAACGGAACGGGGAGCTGTTTTTT | CASSERNGELFF
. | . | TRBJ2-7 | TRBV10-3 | TGTGCCATCAGTGAGGTGGGGGACGAGCAGTACTTC | CAISEVGDEQYF
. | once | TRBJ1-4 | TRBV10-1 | TGCGCCACCGTGGACGGATATGAAAAACTGTTTTTT | CATVDGYEKLFF
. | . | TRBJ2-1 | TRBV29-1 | TGCAGCGTTGAAGATCGGGCGAACAACAATGAGCAGTTCTTC | CSVEDRANNNEQFF
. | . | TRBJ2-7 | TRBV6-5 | TGTGCCAGCAGGGAGGCTCTCCAGAGCACCTACGAGCAGTACTTC | CASREALQSTYEQYF
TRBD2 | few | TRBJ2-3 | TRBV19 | TGTGCCAGTAGTAACTCCTGGACTAGCGGGAACACAGATACGCAGTATTTT | CASSNSWTSGNTDTQYF
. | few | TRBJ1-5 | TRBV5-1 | TGCGCCAGCAGCTTGGAGGTAGGGCAGCCCCAGCATTTT | CASSLEVGQPQHF
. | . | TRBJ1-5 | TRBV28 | TGTGCCAGCCAAGAGACAACTCAGCCCCAGCATTTT | CASQETTQPQHF
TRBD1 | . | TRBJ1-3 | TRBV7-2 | TGTGCCAGCAGCTTAGACGGACAGGCCGTGGACACCATATATTTT | CASSLDGQAVDTIYF
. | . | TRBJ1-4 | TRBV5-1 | TGCGCCAGCAGCTTGGGGGCAGAGAATGAAAAACTGTTTTTT | CASSLGAENEKLFF
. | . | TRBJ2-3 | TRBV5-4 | TGTGCCAGCAGCTTGGAGCTAGTTGCAGATACGCAGTATTTT | CASSLELVADTQYF
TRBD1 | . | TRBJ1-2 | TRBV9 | TGTGCCAGCAGCCCCCAGGACAGGTTAGCTAACTATGGCTACACCTTC | CASSPQDRLANYGYTF
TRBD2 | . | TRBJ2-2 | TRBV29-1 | TGCAGCGTCCGGGAGGCTAGCGGGAGTTTCGGGGAGCTGTTTTTT | CSVREASGSFGELFF
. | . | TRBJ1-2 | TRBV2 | TGTGCCAGCAGTGATGCGGGACCTACTTACACCTTC | CASSDAGPTYTF
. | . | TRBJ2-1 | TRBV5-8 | TGTGCCAGCAGCGCTTGGGGTAACAATGAGCAGTTCTTC | CASSAWGNNEQFF
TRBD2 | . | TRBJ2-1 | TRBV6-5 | TGTGCCAGCAGCGGACTAGCCCCGAATGAGCAGTTCTTC | CASSGLAPNEQFF
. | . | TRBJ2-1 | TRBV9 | TGTGCCAGCAGCGTAGGGGAGAATGAGCAGTTCTTC | CASSVGENEQFF
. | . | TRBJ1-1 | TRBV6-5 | TGTGCCAGCAGTTACTCCAGAGAAGCTTTCTTT | CASSYSREAFF
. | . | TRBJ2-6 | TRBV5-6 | TGTGCCAGCAGATACCAGGGATCTGGGGCCAACGTCCTGACTTTC | CASRYQGSGANVLTF
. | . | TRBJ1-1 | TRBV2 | TGTGCCAGCAGTGAAGGGGCTCTGGGGGCCCCTGGCACTGAAGCTTTCTTT | CASSEGALGAPGTEAFF
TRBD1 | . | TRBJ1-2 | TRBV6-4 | TGTGCCAGCAGTGTCGGGACAGGAGCTAACTATGGCTACACCTTC | CASSVGTGANYGYTF
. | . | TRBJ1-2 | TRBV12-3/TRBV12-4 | TGTGCCAGCAGTCCGGGGCCGACCTATGGCTACACCTTC | CASSPGPTYGYTF
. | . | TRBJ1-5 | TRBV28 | TGTGCCGGTGGGGGTGGCAATCAGCCCCAGCATTTT | CAGGGGNQPQHF